The entry below gives a single TCR beta chain sequence along with its context. The data originate from a study of blood T cell repertoires in COVID-19. As for the study in general: Spain, Italy and the United States supplied samples that represented acute and convalescent COVID-19.

Authors' processing steps: Amplified reference gene primers provided the basis for estimating nucleated cell counts. TCRdb's table, derived via immunoSEQ multiplex PCR, lists solely in-frame clones and lacks some. V, J and clone size reflect that table, while D and trimming were determined from the DNA. The table lists 150,000 or so clones, about nine tenths of them singletons. Seattle enrolled patients during active infection and tracked them longitudinally. The germline V gene encodes CDR1 SGHNT and CDR2 YENEEA. The length of the CDR3 is 15 residues. V was shortened by 5 bases and J by 6 bases, with 18 bases between the two germline ends.

This TCR was recovered from a woman aged 70 to 79 with COVID-19, enrolled during active disease. The V gene is TRBV11-3, the J gene TRBJ2-3; D may be TRBD2 (6 bases). The sequencing sample was made of peripheral blood. DNA of the CDR3: TGTGCCAGCAGCCTTTCACGGGGGTCGGGGGATACGCAGTATTTT. This encodes CASSLSRGSGDTQYF. Full variable domain (rest looked up from reference TRBV11-3 and TRBJ2-3): EAGVVQSPRYKIIEKKQPVAFWCNPISGHNTLYWYLQNLGQGPELLIRYENEEAVDDSQLPKDRFSAERLKGVDSTLKIQPAELGDSAVYLCASSLSRGSGDTQYFGPGTRLTVL.